The 25 T cell receptor beta chains listed next were all sequenced from one sample in a study of T cells in Graves' hyperthyroidism and ophthalmopathy. Amplification of TCR beta CDR3 regions was performed using RNA transcripts as template. Primed by the HTBI set, a first-round RT-PCR was run on the TCR CDR3. TCRdb re-derived calls from the multiplex PCR reads in MiXCR, one entry per CDR3 protein. The sample has 270,000 or so distinct CDR3 sequences; around 15% are singletons. The source material was blood. The receptors here all came from a woman aged 50 to 60 with Graves' hyperthyroidism that later progressed to Graves' ophthalmopathy.

This clonotype was counted at least ten times. The chain is built from TRBV2 and TRBJ1-2, with a weak D call TRBD1 (5 bases). Trimming left V 2 bases short and J 8 bases short, with 18 bases between. The CDR3 length is 15 residues. Germline lookup yields CDR1 SNHLY and CDR2 FYNNEI. The CDR3 spells CASSEPPGTYLGYTF. The CDR3 coding sequence is TGTGCCAGCAGTGAACCGCCGGGGACCTATTTGGGCTACACCTTC.

The sample holds many counts of this clonotype. The rearrangement joins TRBV5-1 to TRBJ2-5; possibly TRBD1 or TRBD2 for D (5 bases each). The germline CDR1 and CDR2 sequences are SGHRS and YFSETQ. The CDR3 has 13 amino acids. The V and J ends lost 5 bases and 4 bases respectively, with 12 bases between them. Here the CDR3 reads CASSHRDRETQYF. DNA for the CDR3: TGCGCCAGCAGTCACCGGGACCGAGAGACCCAGTACTTC.

This clonotype was seen a few times. The J gene is TRBJ1-5, the V gene TRBV15; D may be TRBD1 (5 bases). Germline loops: CDR1 LNHNV, CDR2 YYDKDF (reference sequence). Trimming left V 1 base short and J 4 bases short, with 11 bases between. The CDR3 totals 15 residues. CDR3 sequence reads: CATSRGSGWNQPQHF. In nucleotides, the CDR3 is TGTGCCACCAGCAGAGGGTCAGGGTGGAATCAGCCCCAGCATTTT.

V gene TRBV28 combines with J gene TRBJ2-2, with TRBD2 matching over 10 bases. The CDR3 is 20 residues long. Germline V gene data show CDR1 as MDHEN and CDR2 as SYDVKM. V was clipped by 9 bases and J by 1 base; unmatched bases: 20. In DNA form, the CDR3 reads TGTGCCAGTGCATTGGGGTTTGGACTAGCGGCCACTATGAACACCGGGGAGCTGTTTTTT. Amino acid sequence: CASALGFGLAATMNTGELFF. The full variable domain, rest sourced from reference TRBV28 and TRBJ2-2, is DVKVTQSSRYLVKRTGEKVFLECVQDMDHENMFWYRQDPGLGLRLIYFSYDVKMKEKGDIPEGYSVSREKKERFSLILESASTNQTSMYLCASALGFGLAATMNTGELFFGEGSRLTVL.

The sample holds many counts of this clonotype. The CDR3 is CSASAYGRQASYEQYF. In DNA form, the CDR3 reads TGCAGTGCTAGTGCTTACGGGAGGCAGGCCTCCTACGAGCAGTACTTC. The chain recombines TRBV20-1 with TRBJ2-7; 7 bases are a match to TRBD2. This CDR3 comprises 16 residues. V trimming: 3 bases; J trimming: 0 bases; junction bases outside the gene matches: 11. Germline V lookup: CDR1 DFQATT, CDR2 SNEGSKA (reference sequence).

This clonotype was detected ten times or more. V is TRBV28 and J is TRBJ1-2; D not resolved. The germline V gene has CDR1 MDHEN and CDR2 SYDVKM. The CDR3 sequence is 11 residues long. Trimming removed 3 bases at V and 6 bases at J, with 5 bases between. This CDR3 is CASSLHDGYTF. The CDR3 nucleotides read TGTGCCAGCAGTTTGCATGATGGCTACACCTTC.

This clonotype was observed many times. The chain uses TRBV27 and TRBJ2-7; D uncertain. Trimming took off 6 bases at V and 6 bases at J, with 9 bases between the two ends. The germline gives CDR1 MNHEY, CDR2 SMNVEV (reference sequence). The CDR3 totals 11 residues. The CDR3 nucleotides are TGTGCCAGCAGCTCCTTCGGCGAGCAGTACTTC. Protein: CASSSFGEQYF.

The V gene is TRBV29-1, the J gene TRBJ1-1; 7 bases are a match to TRBD1. CDR1 SQVTM and CDR2 ANQGSEA come from the germline V gene. This CDR3 comprises 15 residues. V was pared by 4 bases and J by 0 bases, with 8 bases of the junction left unmatched. The CDR3 here is CSVGQGGRLNTEAFF. CDR3 nucleotide sequence: TGCAGCGTTGGCCAGGGGGGACGACTGAACACTGAAGCTTTCTTT.

This rearrangement joins TRBV6-1 to TRBJ2-1; TRBD1 might be the D (6 bases). With 8 bases removed from V and 7 bases from J, the gap between germline ends came to 18 bases. Looked up from germline, CDR1 is MNHNS and CDR2 is SASEGT. The CDR3 contains 14 residues. The CDR3 sequence: CASWLGRGVNEQFF. CDR3 coding DNA: TGTGCCAGCTGGTTGGGCAGGGGCGTTAATGAGCAGTTCTTC.

This clonotype was seen more than once but under ten times. This rearrangement joins TRBV7-9 to TRBJ1-1; no clear D gene. The CDR3 totals 11 residues. Trimming took off 6 bases at V and 3 bases at J, with 5 bases between the two ends. Germline assignment: CDR1 SEHNR and CDR2 FQNEAQ (reference sequence). CDR3 DNA sequence: TGTGCCAGCAGGGTTGACACTGAAGCTTTCTTT. This sequence encodes CASRVDTEAFF.

This clonotype was picked up many times. CDR3 nucleotides: TGTGCCAGCAGCCAAGATCTTGGGGGAGGGAATGGCGAGCAGTACTTC. Amino acids: CASSQDLGGGNGEQYF. The chain couples TRBV4-2 to TRBJ2-7, with 7 bases identical to TRBD2. This CDR3 is 16 amino acids long. With V trimmed by 0 bases and J by 6 bases, 11 bases remained unmatched. Germline values: CDR1 LGHNA, CDR2 YNFKEQ.

This clonotype was observed many times. V and J are TRBV7-9 and TRBJ2-1, with D tentatively TRBD1 or TRBD2 (6 bases each). CDR1 is SEHNR and CDR2 is FQNEAQ in the germline V gene (reference sequence). V was shortened by 6 bases and J by 0 bases, with 21 bases between the two germline ends. The CDR3 length is 18 residues. CDR3 sequence: CASRKLGGRGSSYNEQFF. DNA for the CDR3: TGTGCCAGCAGAAAGTTGGGAGGTAGGGGGTCCTCCTACAATGAGCAGTTCTTC.

The chain is built from TRBV6-1 and TRBJ2-5; tentative D call: TRBD2 (7 bases). Germline assignment: CDR1 MNHNS and CDR2 SASEGT. The CDR3 is 16 amino acids. Trimming removed 8 bases at V and 2 bases at J, with 21 bases between. This CDR3 is CASAGGDTYNQETQYF. The DNA for the CDR3 is TGTGCCAGCGCTGGGGGGGACACATATAATCAAGAGACCCAGTACTTC.

This clonotype was detected ten times or more. V gene TRBV9 combines with J gene TRBJ2-1; the match to TRBD1 covers 8 bases. Unmatched junction bases numbered 7, after V lost 4 bases and J lost 4 bases. This CDR3 comprises 15 residues. Germline V gene lookup returns CDR1 SGDLS and CDR2 YYNGEE. DNA of the CDR3: TGTGCCAGCAGCCTCCCCCGGGACAGGTACAATGAGCAGTTCTTC. This gives the protein CASSLPRDRYNEQFF.

This clonotype was seen a handful of times. The V gene is TRBV4-2, the J gene TRBJ1-4; no reliable D call. The germline V and J ends were trimmed by 1 base and 0 bases, with 6 bases remaining between them. CDR1 is LGHNA, CDR2 YNFKEQ, per germline. The CDR3 spans 15 residues. This chain's CDR3 is CASSQVYSTNEKLFF. In nucleotides, the CDR3 is TGTGCCAGCAGCCAAGTATACTCAACTAATGAAAAACTGTTTTTT.

This clonotype was seen at least ten times. The DNA for the CDR3 is TGTGCCAGCAGTTTAGTATCGCCAGCGTTCTTC. This gives the protein CASSLVSPAFF. The chain has TRBV28 and TRBJ2-1; the D is unclear. Germline V gene sequence: CDR1 MDHEN, CDR2 SYDVKM. This CDR3 region has 11 residues. Trimming cost V 2 bases and J 15 bases, with 11 bases left between them.

This clonotype was observed many times. V is TRBV2 and J is TRBJ2-7; maybe TRBD1 (6 bases). V was shortened by 1 base and J by 4 bases, with 14 bases between the two germline ends. CDR1 is SNHLY, CDR2 FYNNEI, per germline. The CDR3 extends over 15 amino acids. CDR3 residues: CASSEGRGSPYEQYF. The CDR3 DNA is TGTGCCAGCAGTGAAGGCAGGGGTTCCCCTTACGAGCAGTACTTC.

This clonotype was observed at least ten times. The chain is built from TRBV5-6 and TRBJ1-1; D gene uncertain. Deletions cut 5 bases from V and 6 bases from J, with 20 bases between. Germline V lookup: CDR1 SGHDT, CDR2 YYEEEE. This CDR3 contains 15 residues. The CDR3 is CASRKTAVGWAEAFF. CDR3 DNA: TGTGCCAGCAGGAAAACAGCGGTAGGATGGGCTGAAGCTTTCTTT. Based on the CDR3 plus reference TRBV5-6 and TRBJ1-1, the full variable domain is DAGVTQSPTHLIKTRGQQVTLRCSPKSGHDTVSWYQQALGQGPQFIFQYYEEEERQRGNFPDRFSGHQFPNYSSELNVNALLLGDSALYLCASRKTAVGWAEAFFGQGTRLTVV.

The chain employs TRBV7-9 and TRBJ1-2; 7 bases agree with TRBD1. The CDR3 has 14 amino acids. The V gene end was trimmed by 5 bases and the J gene end by 4 bases; junction bases not matched to a gene: 7. The germline CDR1 and CDR2 sequences are SEHNR and FQNEAQ (reference sequence). The CDR3 coding sequence is TGTGCCAGCAGCCAGACGACAGGGCCCTATGGCTACACCTTC. Residues: CASSQTTGPYGYTF.

This clonotype occurred many times. The rearrangement joins TRBV20-1 to TRBJ2-7, with a weak D call TRBD2 (6 bases). V lost 6 bases and J lost 0, with 15 bases in between. The CDR3 is made up of 14 amino acids. CDR1 DFQATT and CDR2 SNEGSKA come from the germline V gene (reference sequence). Here the CDR3 DNA reads TGCAGTGCACCAAAGGTTAGCGGCTCCTACGAGCAGTACTTC. Translating gives CSAPKVSGSYEQYF.

This clonotype came up many times. The CDR3 coding sequence is TGCGCCAGCAGCTTAGGAGGGGGCACCAATCAGCCCCAGCATTTT. Protein sequence: CASSLGGGTNQPQHF. This chain uses TRBV5-1 with TRBJ1-5, with TRBD1 matching 7 bases. J was trimmed by 3 bases and V by 2 bases; bases with no gene match: 5. The CDR3 covers 15 residues. Germline CDR1 and CDR2: SGHRS and YFSETQ.

The table lists this clonotype with many counts. The chain combines TRBV3-1 with TRBJ2-5; D is ambiguous. CDR1 and CDR2 from the germline V gene are LGHDT and YNNKEL (reference sequence). The CDR3 has 14 residues. The V and J ends lost 2 bases and 2 bases respectively, with 9 bases between them. The DNA of the CDR3 is TGTGCCAGCAGCCAAAGGACGGCACAAGAGACCCAGTACTTC. It specifies CASSQRTAQETQYF.

This clonotype was recorded at least ten times. CDR3 sequence (DNA): TGTGCCAGCAGCTACAAATGGACTAGCGGGAGGGCCACGCAGTATTTT. It codes for CASSYKWTSGRATQYF. The chain uses TRBV11-2 and TRBJ2-3; 15 nucleotides align to TRBD2. The CDR3 length is 16 residues. V lost 4 bases, J lost 9 bases, and 8 bases stayed unmatched. Germline CDR1 SGHAT, CDR2 FQNNGV. The whole variable domain, remainder taken from reference TRBV11-2 and TRBJ2-3, is EAGVAQSPRYKIIEKRQSVAFWCNPISGHATLYWYQQILGQGPKLLIQFQNNGVVDDSQLPKDRFSAERLKGVDSTLKIQPAKLEDSAVYLCASSYKWTSGRATQYFGPGTRLTVL.

This clonotype showed up just a few times. The chain carries TRBV20-1 and TRBJ2-5; 7 nucleotides align to TRBD1. With V trimmed by 0 bases and J by 4 bases, 8 bases remained unmatched. The CDR3 totals 15 residues. The germline CDR1 and CDR2 sequences are DFQATT and SNEGSKA (reference sequence). The CDR3 is CSARDPKGAGETQYF. The DNA for the CDR3 is TGCAGTGCTAGAGATCCCAAGGGGGCAGGAGAGACCCAGTACTTC.

This clonotype was seen at least ten times. This rearrangement joins TRBV7-8 to TRBJ2-7; TRBD1 aligns across 11 bases. CDR1 is SGHVS, CDR2 FQNEAQ, per germline. The CDR3 runs to 16 residues. V shed 0 bases, J shed 5 bases, and the junction held 6 bases outside the gene matches. This CDR3 is CASSLAWDRGRDEQYF. The CDR3 DNA follows: TGTGCCAGCAGCTTAGCGTGGGACAGGGGGAGGGACGAGCAGTACTTC.